Listed here are 32 T cell receptor beta chains from one sample, sequenced in a study of blood T cell repertoires in COVID-19. Generated by immunoSEQ multiplex PCR, the TCRdb table keeps only in-frame clones and is missing some. The sample carries fewer than 65,000 clones, around 80% recorded once. Material: peripheral blood. The receptors were sampled from a human donor in a cohort sampled during active COVID-19.

The chain employs TRBV7-2 and TRBJ2-7, with TRBD1 matching over 8 bases. The V gene's germline CDR1 is SGHTA and CDR2 FQGNSA. The CDR3 extends over 13 amino acids. V trimming: 5 bases; J trimming: 6 bases; junction bases outside the gene matches: 6. The CDR3 DNA reads as TGTGCCAGCAGCCAAGGACAGGGAGGCGAGCAGTACTTC. The encoded protein is CASSQGQGGEQYF.

This clone is a singleton in its sample. The CDR3, as DNA: TGTGCCAGCAGAGCGGGTGGGACAGATACGCAGTATTTT. Its translation: CASRAGGTDTQYF. The chain recombines TRBV27 with TRBJ2-3; perhaps TRBD2 as D (6 bases). Trimming removed 6 bases from V and 3 bases from J, with 10 bases in between. The CDR3 consists of 13 residues. Per the germline V gene, CDR1 is MNHEY and CDR2 is SMNVEV (reference sequence).

The chain joins TRBV21-1 to TRBJ1-3; the table's D gene call, TRBD1, was not cross checked with the DNA. TRBV21-1 is a pseudogene locus. The CDR3 is 18 residues long. The CDR3 spells CASSEHPPPGRPGNTIYF. Here the CDR3 DNA reads TGTGCCAGCAGCGAGCACCCCCCCCCAGGGCGCCCTGGAAACACCATATATTTT.

This clone is a singleton in its sample. The V gene is TRBV5-1, the J gene TRBJ2-5, with D possibly being TRBD1 (5 bases). The CDR3 sequence is 12 residues long. The germline gives CDR1 SGHRS, CDR2 YFSETQ. V gave up 1 base and J gave up 5 bases, with 6 bases separating them. CDR3 nucleotides: TGCGCCAGCAGCTTGTCAGGGGAGACCCAGTACTTC. Amino acids: CASSLSGETQYF.

V usage is TRBV28 and J usage is TRBJ2-2; 9 positions match TRBD1. The J segment lost 6 bases and the V segment lost 5 bases, leaving 10 bases of the junction unmatched. Germline CDR1 reads MDHEN; CDR2 reads SYDVKM. The CDR3 extends over 16 amino acids. The CDR3 is CASSLVGQGKAGELFF. CDR3 DNA: TGTGCCAGCAGTCTTGTGGGACAGGGAAAGGCCGGGGAGCTGTTTTTT.

For the CDR3, the DNA is TGTGCCACCAGTGGGGGGGGAGGTAGTGAAGCTTTCTTT. It encodes CATSGGGGSEAFF. The chain carries TRBV24-1 and TRBJ1-1, with D possibly TRBD1 on 5 matching bases. V shed 5 bases and J shed 7 bases, with 13 bases lying between them. CDR1 is KGHDR and CDR2 is SFDVKD in the germline V gene. The CDR3 loop spans 13 amino acids.

This clone was counted a single time. The rearrangement links TRBV7-8 to TRBJ2-5; 9 positions agree with TRBD1. Per the germline V gene, CDR1 is SGHVS and CDR2 is FQNEAQ. The CDR3 covers 15 residues. With 5 bases clipped from V and 7 bases from J, the junction kept 11 bases outside the gene matches. The CDR3 sequence: CASSPRDREVGTQYF. In DNA, the CDR3 is TGTGCCAGCAGCCCGAGGGACAGGGAGGTAGGGACCCAGTACTTC.

The gene calls are TRBV15 and TRBJ1-4, with 7 bases lining up with TRBD1. V dropped 1 base and J dropped 3; count of bases not matched to a gene: 8. This CDR3 has 17 residues. CDR1 LNHNV and CDR2 YYDKDF come from the germline V gene (reference sequence). CDR3 DNA sequence: TGTGCCACCAGCAGAGGTCCAGGGGGAAGTCCTAATGAAAAACTGTTTTTT. It specifies CATSRGPGGSPNEKLFF.

The gene calls are TRBV3-1 (or the pseudogene TRBV3-2) and TRBJ1-2; perhaps TRBD1 as D (5 bases). The CDR3 contains 13 residues. Germline values: CDR1 LGHDT, CDR2 YNNKEL (reference sequence). Trimming cost V 0 bases and J 11 bases, with 13 bases left between them. CDR3 DNA: TGTGCCAGCAGCCAAGATGTCACAGGAAGTTACACCTTC. Translated: CASSQDVTGSYTF.

V gene TRBV10-1 combines with J gene TRBJ2-3; TRBD1 matches 7 bases. The CDR3 runs 14 residues. The germline CDR1 and CDR2 sequences are WNHNN and SYGVQD (reference sequence). The V and J ends lost 5 bases and 3 bases, in that order; junction bases with no gene match: 5. CDR3 loop: CASSWDRRTDTQYF. Written as DNA, the CDR3 is TGCGCCAGCAGTTGGGACAGACGAACAGATACGCAGTATTTT.

The rearrangement joins TRBV2 to TRBJ1-3; D is uncertain. V was cut by 3 bases and J by 0 bases, with 12 bases left in between. Germline V lookup: CDR1 SNHLY, CDR2 FYNNEI. The CDR3 spans 16 residues. CDR3 DNA sequence: TGTGCCAGCAGTGAGAGGCGGTCTAACTCTGGAAACACCATATATTTT. It encodes CASSERRSNSGNTIYF.

V and J are TRBV4-1 and TRBJ1-1, with D possibly TRBD1 on 5 matching bases. Germline V CDR1 and CDR2: MGHRA, YSYEKL. Trimming took 3 bases from V and 0 from J, leaving 11 bases between them. The CDR3 extends over 15 amino acids. The CDR3 sequence is CASSHFQGLNTEAFF. The CDR3 DNA reads TGCGCCAGCAGCCACTTTCAGGGCTTGAACACTGAAGCTTTCTTT.

V is TRBV7-6 and J is TRBJ2-4; D possibly corresponds to TRBD1 (6 bases). This CDR3 is built from 17 residues. V was cut by 6 bases and J by 7 bases, with 25 bases left in between. Per the germline V gene, CDR1 is SGHVS and CDR2 is FNYEAQ. This CDR3 reads CASSQDRPGYPGNIQYF. The CDR3 bases are TGTGCCAGCAGTCAGGACAGACCTGGGTACCCTGGCAACATTCAGTACTTC.

This clone was detected only once. The chain joins TRBV27 to TRBJ1-4, with TRBD1 identical over 8 bases. Germline loops: CDR1 MNHEY, CDR2 SMNVEV (reference sequence). The CDR3 loop spans 15 amino acids. Losses at the gene ends were 4 bases for V and 8 bases for J; bases not matched to a gene: 9. For the CDR3, the DNA is TGTGCCAGCAGTTCGACAGGGGCCGGCGAAGAAAAACTGTTTTTT. It yields the protein CASSSTGAGEEKLFF.

The chain links TRBV19 to TRBJ2-1, with 8 bases identical to TRBD2. Losses at the gene ends were 9 bases for V and 7 bases for J; bases not matched to a gene: 11. Germline lookup yields CDR1 LNHDA and CDR2 SQIVND (reference sequence). The CDR3 consists of 14 residues. The CDR3 spells CASQLAVPLNEQFF. The CDR3 region has the DNA TGTGCCAGCCAACTAGCGGTCCCCCTAAATGAGCAGTTCTTC. The full variable domain, with the rest looked up from reference TRBV19 and TRBJ2-1, is DGGITQSPKYLFRKEGQNVTLSCEQNLNHDAMYWYRQDPGQGLRLIYYSQIVNDFQKGDIAEGYSVSREKKESFPLTVTSAQKNPTAFYLCASQLAVPLNEQFFGPGTRLTVL.

This clone has a single count. The chain combines TRBV5-6 with TRBJ1-2, with D tentatively TRBD1 (6 bases). From germline, CDR1 is SGHDT and CDR2 YYEEEE. The CDR3 is made up of 15 amino acids. The V and J ends lost 5 bases and 4 bases respectively, with 18 bases between them. Written as DNA, the CDR3 is TGTGCCAGCAGGACTACACAGGGTCACCCCTATGGCTACACCTTC. It yields the protein CASRTTQGHPYGYTF.

This sequence joins TRBV4-3 and TRBJ2-7, with D maybe TRBD1 (8 bases). The CDR3 is 14 residues long. Trimming pared 3 bases from V and 5 bases from J, leaving 14 bases between. Germline V gives CDR1 LGHNA, CDR2 YSLEER. This CDR3 reads CASSHDRGGNEQYF. CDR3 nucleotides: TGCGCCAGCAGCCACGACAGGGGAGGGAACGAGCAGTACTTC.

V is TRBV19 and J is TRBJ1-2, with TRBD1 identical over 10 bases. The CDR3 is 12 residues long. V trimming: 7 bases; J trimming: 8 bases; junction bases outside the gene matches: 4. Germline V lookup: CDR1 LNHDA, CDR2 SQIVND (reference sequence). CDR3 sequence: CASTRDRGGYTF. The CDR3 DNA reads as TGTGCCAGTACCAGGGACAGGGGCGGCTACACCTTC.

The chain employs TRBV6-5 and TRBJ1-6; tentative D call: TRBD1 (6 bases). There are 14 residues in the CDR3. V lost 8 bases, J lost 4 bases, and 12 bases lay in between. CDR1 is MNHEY, CDR2 SVGAGI, per germline. CDR3 amino acids: CASLRDTYNSPLHF. CDR3 DNA: TGTGCCAGCCTCCGGGACACTTATAATTCACCCCTCCACTTT.

The chain's CDR3 is CASSLASANTEAFF. The CDR3 coding sequence is TGCGCCAGCAGCTTGGCCAGTGCGAACACTGAAGCTTTCTTT. The rearrangement links TRBV5-1 to TRBJ1-1; D gene uncertain. Germline CDR1 is SGHRS and CDR2 is YFSETQ. Between the trimmed V and J ends, which lost 0 bases and 1 base, there was a span of 7 bases. CDR3 length: 14 residues.

This rearrangement joins TRBV5-6 to TRBJ2-1; D not certain. Germline V gene sequence: CDR1 SGHDT, CDR2 YYEEEE. This CDR3 comprises 14 residues. V dropped 2 bases and J dropped 5 bases, with 11 bases sitting between them. The CDR3 nucleotides are TGTGCCAGCAGCTTATCAGACACCAACAATGAGCAGTTCTTC. The encoded protein is CASSLSDTNNEQFF.

The chain links TRBV2 to TRBJ2-1; 8 bases fit TRBD2. The CDR3 is made up of 13 amino acids. V was clipped by 1 base and J by 9 bases; unmatched bases: 2. Looked up from germline, CDR1 is SNHLY and CDR2 is FYNNEI. The chain's CDR3 is CASSEGTSIEQFF. CDR3 nucleotide sequence: TGTGCCAGCAGTGAAGGGACTAGCATTGAGCAGTTCTTC.

V gene TRBV4-3 combines with J gene TRBJ1-1; maybe TRBD1 (5 bases). Germline CDR1 and CDR2: LGHNA and YSLEER. This CDR3 is built from 17 residues. The V and J ends lost 2 bases and 2 bases respectively, with 18 bases between them. The CDR3: CASSQYFVQVINTEAFF. CDR3 nucleotides: TGCGCCAGCAGCCAATACTTCGTACAGGTGATAAACACTGAAGCTTTCTTT.

The chain combines TRBV7-9 with TRBJ1-2; D gene unclear. Germline V gene sequence: CDR1 SEHNR, CDR2 FQNEAQ (reference sequence). The CDR3 is 15 residues long. V lost 5 bases and J 3 bases, leaving 16 bases between the germline ends. CDR3 protein: CASSLPPLAYYGYTF. Here the CDR3 DNA reads TGTGCCAGCAGCCTACCTCCACTTGCCTACTATGGCTACACCTTC. Based on the CDR3 plus reference TRBV7-9 and TRBJ1-2, the full variable domain is DTGVSQNPRHKITKRGQNVTFRCDPISEHNRLYWYRQTLGQGPEFLTYFQNEAQLEKSRLLSDRFSAERPKGSFSTLEIQRTEQGDSAMYLCASSLPPLAYYGYTFGSGTRLTVV.

The chain carries TRBV2 and TRBJ2-2, with 8 nucleotides matching TRBD1. The CDR3 covers 14 residues. Losses at the gene ends were 5 bases for V and 4 bases for J; bases not matched to a gene: 3. Germline CDR1 is SNHLY and CDR2 is FYNNEI. CDR3 DNA: TGTGCCAGCAGTTCCACAGGGGGCACCGGGGAGCTGTTTTTT. Amino acid sequence: CASSSTGGTGELFF.

The chain carries TRBV7-9 and TRBJ1-4; 8 nucleotides align to TRBD1. The CDR3 has 15 residues. CDR1 and CDR2 (germline): SEHNR, FQNEAQ (reference sequence). J gave up 7 bases and V 5 bases, and 9 bases lay outside the gene matches. The CDR3 nucleotides read TGTGCCAGCAGCGCCCCAGGGGGCTTGAGTGAAAAACTGTTTTTT. This sequence encodes CASSAPGGLSEKLFF. The full variable domain, rest sourced from reference TRBV7-9 and TRBJ1-4, is DTGVSQNPRHKITKRGQNVTFRCDPISEHNRLYWYRQTLGQGPEFLTYFQNEAQLEKSRLLSDRFSAERPKGSFSTLEIQRTEQGDSAMYLCASSAPGGLSEKLFFGSGTQLSVL.

The chain has TRBV7-2 and TRBJ1-2, with a tentative D call TRBD1 (5 bases). CDR3 length: 15 amino acids. The V and J ends lost 4 bases and 4 bases respectively, with 16 bases between them. CDR1 is SGHTA and CDR2 is FQGNSA in the germline V gene. The CDR3 region is CASSSERQGFYGYTF. In nucleotides, the CDR3 is TGTGCCAGCAGCTCAGAGAGGCAGGGTTTCTATGGCTACACCTTC.

V and J are TRBV29-1 and TRBJ1-2, with D uncertain. The length of the CDR3 is 11 residues. From germline, CDR1 is SQVTM and CDR2 ANQGSEA. In DNA form, the CDR3 reads TGCTCCGGGCACGGGGACTATGGCTACACCTTC. As protein: CSGHGDYGYTF.

The V gene is TRBV9, the J gene TRBJ2-3; tentatively, D is TRBD1 (7 bases). Deletions cut 0 bases from V and 8 bases from J, with 13 bases between. This CDR3 spans 14 amino acids. Germline V gene data show CDR1 as SGDLS and CDR2 as YYNGEE. For the CDR3, the DNA is TGTGCCAGCAGCGTAGAGGGGGCCGGGGGTACGCAGTATTTT. Translating gives CASSVEGAGGTQYF.

The chain has TRBV30 and TRBJ1-3; maybe TRBD1 (5 bases). V lost 0 bases and J 0 bases, leaving 9 bases between the germline ends. The V gene's germline CDR1 is GTSNPN and CDR2 SVGIG (reference sequence). This CDR3 is built from 15 residues. CDR3 sequence: CAWSVGQNSGNTIYF. CDR3 coding DNA: TGTGCCTGGAGTGTAGGACAAAACTCTGGAAACACCATATATTTT.

The chain couples TRBV6-5 to TRBJ2-7; the match to TRBD1 covers 8 bases. This CDR3 is built from 15 residues. Germline CDR1 reads MNHEY; CDR2 reads SVGAGI. Trimming took 2 bases from V and 3 from J; bases not matched to a gene: 6. The CDR3 sequence is CASSYQLGTGYEQYF. DNA of the CDR3: TGTGCCAGCAGTTACCAACTTGGGACAGGCTACGAGCAGTACTTC.

The J gene is TRBJ1-1, the V gene TRBV2; maybe TRBD1 (6 bases). The CDR3 totals 13 residues. The V end was cut by 5 bases, the J end by 1 base, with 8 bases between. Germline V gene lookup returns CDR1 SNHLY and CDR2 FYNNEI. The chain's CDR3 is CASSSDRNTEAFF. DNA for the CDR3: TGTGCCAGCAGTTCGGACAGGAACACTGAAGCTTTCTTT.